These 2 T cell receptor beta chains were all obtained from the same sample, sequenced in a study of blood T cell repertoires in COVID-19. Assay: immunoSEQ multiplex PCR; the TCRdb copy retains only in-frame clones and omits some. The sample lists some 110,000 clones; around 83% were seen once. What was sequenced was peripheral blood. These receptors came from a man aged 35-49 years with acute or convalescent COVID-19.

CDR3 protein: CASSPKGRVENSPLHF. CDR3 nucleotide sequence: TGTGCCAGCAGTCCAAAGGGGAGGGTGGAGAATTCACCCCTCCACTTT. The chain combines TRBV9 with TRBJ1-6, with a tentative D call TRBD1 (5 bases). CDR1 and CDR2 from the germline V gene are SGDLS and YYNGEE. This CDR3 comprises 16 residues. V was cut by 5 bases and J by 7 bases, with 19 bases left in between.

The chain couples TRBV28 to TRBJ1-1; possibly TRBD1 for D (5 bases). Germline CDR1 reads MDHEN; CDR2 reads SYDVKM. The CDR3 is 12 amino acids. The V and J ends lost 6 bases and 6 bases respectively, with 11 bases between them. The CDR3 here is CASRLSGSEAFF. CDR3 sequence (DNA): TGTGCCAGCAGACTCTCAGGGTCTGAAGCTTTCTTT.